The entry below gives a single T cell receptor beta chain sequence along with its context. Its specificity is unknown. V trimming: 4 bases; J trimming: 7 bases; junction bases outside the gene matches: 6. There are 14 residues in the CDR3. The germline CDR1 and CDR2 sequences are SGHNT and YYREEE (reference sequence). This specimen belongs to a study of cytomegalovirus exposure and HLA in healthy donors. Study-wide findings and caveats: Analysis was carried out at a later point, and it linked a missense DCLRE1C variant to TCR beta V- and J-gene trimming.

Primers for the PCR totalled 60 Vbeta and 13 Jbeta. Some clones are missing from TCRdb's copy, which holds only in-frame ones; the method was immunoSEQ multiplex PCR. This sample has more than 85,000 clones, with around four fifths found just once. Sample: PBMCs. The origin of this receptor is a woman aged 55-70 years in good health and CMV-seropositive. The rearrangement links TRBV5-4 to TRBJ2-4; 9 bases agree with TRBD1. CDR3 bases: TGTGCCAGCAGCCTCGGACAGGGGACGAACATTCAGTACTTC. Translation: CASSLGQGTNIQYF.